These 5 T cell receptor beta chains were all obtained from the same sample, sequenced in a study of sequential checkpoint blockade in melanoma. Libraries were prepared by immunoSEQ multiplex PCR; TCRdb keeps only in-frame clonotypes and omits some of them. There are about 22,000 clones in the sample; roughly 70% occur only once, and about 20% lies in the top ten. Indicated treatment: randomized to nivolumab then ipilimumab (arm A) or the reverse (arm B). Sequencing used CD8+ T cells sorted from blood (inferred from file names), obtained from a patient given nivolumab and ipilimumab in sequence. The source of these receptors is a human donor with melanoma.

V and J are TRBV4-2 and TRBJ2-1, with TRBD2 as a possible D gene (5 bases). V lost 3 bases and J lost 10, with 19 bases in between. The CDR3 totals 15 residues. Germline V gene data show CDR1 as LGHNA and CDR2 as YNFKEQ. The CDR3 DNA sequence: TGTGCCAGCAGCCAGTCCCTGGCGGGCTCCCCGGAGCAGTTCTTC. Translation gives CASSQSLAGSPEQFF.

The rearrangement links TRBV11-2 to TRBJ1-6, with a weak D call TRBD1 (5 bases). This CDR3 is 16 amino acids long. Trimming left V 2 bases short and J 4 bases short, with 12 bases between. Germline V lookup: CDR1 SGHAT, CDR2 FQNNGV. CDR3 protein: CASSLTQAGYNSPLHF. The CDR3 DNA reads TGTGCCAGCAGCTTAACCCAGGCAGGGTATAATTCACCCCTCCACTTT.

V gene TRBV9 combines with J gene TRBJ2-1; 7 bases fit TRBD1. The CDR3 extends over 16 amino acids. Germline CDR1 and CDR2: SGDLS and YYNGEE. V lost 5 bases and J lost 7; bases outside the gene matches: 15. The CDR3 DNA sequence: TGTGCCAGCAGTTCCCCCGGGACAGCCTCGAAAAATGAGCAGTTCTTC. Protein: CASSSPGTASKNEQFF.

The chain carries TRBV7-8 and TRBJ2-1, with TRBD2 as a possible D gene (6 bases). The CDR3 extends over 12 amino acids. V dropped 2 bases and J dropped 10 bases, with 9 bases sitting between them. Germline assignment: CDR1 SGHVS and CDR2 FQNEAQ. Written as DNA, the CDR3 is TGTGCCAGCAGCTTACGGGGGTTCGAGCAGTTCTTC. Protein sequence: CASSLRGFEQFF.

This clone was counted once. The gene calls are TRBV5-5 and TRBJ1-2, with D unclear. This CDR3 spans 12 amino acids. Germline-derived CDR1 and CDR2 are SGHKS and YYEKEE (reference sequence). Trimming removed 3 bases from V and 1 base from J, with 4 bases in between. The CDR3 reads CASSSVNYGYTF. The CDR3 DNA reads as TGTGCCAGCAGCTCTGTTAACTATGGCTACACCTTC.